The next 32 T cell receptor beta chains were all read from a single sample in a study of T-cell reconstitution after alpha-beta-depleted transplantation in children (dated by TCRdb to about 2016). Library preparation used PCR. Instrument used: Illumina HiSeq 2500. TCR library preparation used molecular barcoding, with unique molecular identifiers applied to normalize quantification of the TCRbeta repertoire. TCRdb reanalyzed the raw reads on its own, using fastp at Q25 for trimming and MiXCR for clone calling, and kept in-frame beta chains. Rows with one shared CDR3 protein collapse into an entry with the most common genes and DNA. In this sample the table shows 250,000 to 350,000 distinct CDR3 sequences, approximately 9.6% of which occur a single time. The ten largest make up 10% of the sample. The specimen was PBMCs from the stem cell graft donor, collected from the stem cell graft. The source is a human donor who donated a stem cell graft to a child with SCID.

This clonotype was observed a handful of times. The chain has TRBV2 and TRBJ2-5; 8 nucleotides match TRBD1. Germline V gives CDR1 SNHLY, CDR2 FYNNEI. The CDR3 contains 13 residues. The V and J ends lost 6 bases and 4 bases, in that order; junction bases with no gene match: 4. The CDR3 DNA sequence: TGTGCCAGCAGGACAGGGGTAGGAGAGACCCAGTACTTC. Its protein is CASRTGVGETQYF.

This clonotype has ten or more counts. The chain couples TRBV24-1 to TRBJ2-2; TRBD2 aligns across 9 bases. CDR1 and CDR2 from the germline V gene are KGHDR and SFDVKD. This CDR3 is built from 13 residues. Trimming at V came to 9 bases and at J to 7 bases, leaving 5 bases not matched to a gene. Here the CDR3 DNA reads TGTGCCACCCGCGGGGGGGCTGGCGGGGAGCTGTTTTTT. This sequence encodes CATRGGAGGELFF.

The chain joins TRBV7-9 to TRBJ1-2, with D unresolved. From germline, CDR1 is SEHNR and CDR2 FQNEAQ (reference sequence). The germline V and J ends were trimmed by 0 bases and 4 bases, with 6 bases remaining between them. The CDR3 contains 13 residues. The CDR3 bases are TGTGCCAGCAGCTTAGCAGCCACCTATGGCTACACCTTC. Its protein is CASSLAATYGYTF.

This clonotype was seen at least ten times. V usage is TRBV27 and J usage is TRBJ2-5; D call uncertain. The CDR3 totals 13 residues. Trimming removed 3 bases at V and 1 base at J, with 6 bases between. Per germline, CDR1 MNHEY and CDR2 SMNVEV (reference sequence). The CDR3 bases are TGTGCCAGCAGTTTCACCGCCCAAGAGACCCAGTACTTC. Its protein is CASSFTAQETQYF.

This chain joins TRBV5-1 and TRBJ2-2, with TRBD1 identical over 8 bases. J gave up 1 base and V 0 bases, and 5 bases lay outside the gene matches. CDR3 length equals 17 residues. Germline assignment: CDR1 SGHRS and CDR2 YFSETQ. The CDR3 bases are TGCGCCAGCAGCTTGGTACCCGGGACAGGGAACACCGGGGAGCTGTTTTTT. Residues: CASSLVPGTGNTGELFF.

The chain links TRBV20-1 to TRBJ2-1; no definite D call. Germline CDR1 DFQATT, CDR2 SNEGSKA (reference sequence). This CDR3 is 12 amino acids long. V was cut by 0 bases and J by 7 bases, with 7 bases left in between. CDR3 protein: CSAREFGNEQFF. The CDR3 bases are TGCAGTGCTAGAGAGTTCGGTAATGAGCAGTTCTTC.

Only a few counts were recorded for this clonotype. The rearrangement joins TRBV3-1 to TRBJ2-5; possibly TRBD1 for D (6 bases). The germline CDR1 and CDR2 sequences are LGHDT and YNNKEL (reference sequence). Trimming took off 4 bases at V and 0 bases at J, with 9 bases between the two ends. This CDR3 comprises 14 residues. The CDR3 DNA follows: TGTGCCAGCAGCCGAGGGGACAACCAAGAGACCCAGTACTTC. It specifies CASSRGDNQETQYF.

The sample holds a few counts of this clonotype. J is TRBJ2-3 and V is TRBV15, with unresolved D. Between the trimmed V and J ends, which lost 9 bases and 2 bases, there was a span of 15 bases. Germline CDR1 and CDR2: LNHNV and YYDKDF (reference sequence). The CDR3 has 14 amino acids. CDR3 residues: CATRPLETTDTQYF. Here the CDR3 DNA reads TGTGCCACGAGACCCCTAGAGACCACAGATACGCAGTATTTT.

The table lists this clonotype with many counts. This chain joins TRBV20-1 and TRBJ2-5; D may match TRBD1 or TRBD2 (5 bases each). The CDR3 is 14 amino acids. CDR1 is DFQATT, CDR2 SNEGSKA, per germline (reference sequence). V dropped 6 bases and J dropped 1 base, with 15 bases sitting between them. CDR3 sequence: CSALALGVQETQYF. CDR3 nucleotide sequence: TGCAGTGCCCTCGCGTTGGGGGTCCAAGAGACCCAGTACTTC.

Comments on this clonotype: One base away lies a much larger clone, so this may be a sequencing read error. This chain uses TRBV28 with TRBJ1-1; a weak D match, TRBD1 (6 bases). This CDR3 has 14 residues. Germline V CDR1 and CDR2: MDHEN, SYDVKM. This chain's CDR3 is CPIVAGAMNTEAFF. DNA of the CDR3: TGTCCCATCGTCGCAGGGGCCATGAACACTGAAGCTTTCTTT.

This chain links TRBV6-1 with TRBJ2-2; D might be TRBD1 or TRBD2, each matching 5 bases. Trimming shortened V by 5 bases and J by 3 bases, and 13 bases separated the two germline ends. Germline V gene data show CDR1 as MNHNS and CDR2 as SASEGT. The CDR3 is 15 amino acids. This chain's CDR3 is CASSPWMGDTGELFF. CDR3 sequence (DNA): TGTGCCAGCAGTCCATGGATGGGGGACACCGGGGAGCTGTTTTTT.

This clonotype was counted a single time. V usage is TRBV7-3 and J usage is TRBJ2-1; TRBD2 agrees at 11 bases. V lost 9 bases to trimming and J lost 3 bases; unmatched junction nucleotides: 1. This CDR3 contains 13 residues. The germline V gene has CDR1 SGHTA and CDR2 FQGTGA. The CDR3 protein is CASSGGGYNEQFF. CDR3 in DNA: TGTGCCAGTAGCGGGGGGGGCTACAATGAGCAGTTCTTC.

This clonotype was observed at least ten times. The V gene is TRBV5-6, the J gene TRBJ2-4; 11 bases fit TRBD1. The trim removed 1 base at V and 6 bases at J, leaving 9 bases unmatched. Germline lookup yields CDR1 SGHDT and CDR2 YYEEEE. The CDR3 consists of 17 residues. CDR3 residues: CASSLLTVGTGGNIQYF. CDR3 bases: TGTGCCAGCAGCTTGTTAACTGTTGGGACAGGGGGAAACATTCAGTACTTC.

The table lists this clonotype with a few counts. The chain links TRBV6-1 to TRBJ1-2; D might be TRBD1 (6 bases). The CDR3 covers 12 residues. CDR1 MNHNS and CDR2 SASEGT come from the germline V gene. V was clipped by 8 bases and J by 10 bases, with 17 bases between them. CDR3 bases: TGTGCCAGCTTTTACAGGGATAGTGCCTACACCTTC. Its translation is CASFYRDSAYTF.

This clonotype was counted ten times or more. This sequence joins TRBV5-1 and TRBJ2-1; 9 bases align to TRBD2. V lost 3 bases, J lost 4 bases, and 5 bases stayed unmatched. CDR1 is SGHRS, CDR2 YFSETQ, per germline. The CDR3 totals 15 residues. CDR3: CASSWSSGEYNEQFF. CDR3 coding DNA: TGCGCCAGCAGCTGGTCTAGCGGGGAATACAATGAGCAGTTCTTC.

The V and J genes are TRBV29-1 and TRBJ1-2, with 8 positions matching TRBD1. The trim removed 4 bases at V and 12 bases at J, leaving 10 bases unmatched. From germline, CDR1 is SQVTM and CDR2 ANQGSEA. The CDR3 runs 12 residues. Written as DNA, the CDR3 is TGCAGCGTTGTTGGGACAGGCCTTCCGCACACCTTC. It codes for CSVVGTGLPHTF.

This clonotype has more than one count but fewer than ten. This chain uses TRBV11-2 with TRBJ2-3; 11 bases match TRBD2. Looked up from germline, CDR1 is SGHAT and CDR2 is FQNNGV. V lost 2 bases and J lost 2; bases outside the gene matches: 6. This CDR3 contains 17 residues. The DNA for the CDR3 is TGTGCCAGCAGCTTAAGGCTAGCGGGGGGCCTCACAGATACGCAGTATTTT. Translated, it gives CASSLRLAGGLTDTQYF.

This chain joins TRBV25-1 and TRBJ2-4; a weak D match, TRBD2 (7 bases). V was trimmed by 5 bases and J by 8 bases, leaving 16 bases between them. CDR3 length: 14 residues. Germline-derived CDR1 and CDR2 are MGHDK and SYGVNS. CDR3 sequence (DNA): TGTGCCAGCAGTCCTCGGGGGGCTTTAGACATTCAGTACTTC. Translation: CASSPRGALDIQYF.

This clonotype showed up many times. The chain uses TRBV7-8 and TRBJ1-5; D not certain. The V gene lost 1 base and the J gene lost 3 bases, with 7 bases spanning the gap. The CDR3 spans 14 residues. Looked up from germline, CDR1 is SGHVS and CDR2 is FQNEAQ. CDR3 loop: CASSLVGINQPQHF. CDR3 coding DNA: TGTGCCAGCAGCTTAGTGGGCATCAATCAGCCCCAGCATTTT.

V usage is TRBV5-1 and J usage is TRBJ2-5, with 8 bases matching TRBD2. Per the germline V gene, CDR1 is SGHRS and CDR2 is YFSETQ. V lost 1 base to trimming and J lost 5 bases; unmatched junction nucleotides: 7. The CDR3 totals 15 residues. DNA for the CDR3: TGCGCCAGCAGCTTGAAGCCTAGCGGGTTCGAGACCCAGTACTTC. Amino acids: CASSLKPSGFETQYF. Filled out from reference TRBV5-1 and TRBJ2-5, the complete variable domain reads KAGVTQTPRYLIKTRGQQVTLSCSPISGHRSVSWYQQTPGQGLQFLFEYFSETQRNKGNFPGRFSGRQFSNSRSEMNVSTLELGDSALYLCASSLKPSGFETQYFGPGTRLLVL.

The chain uses TRBV18 and TRBJ2-7; the D call may be TRBD1 or TRBD2 (5 bases each). This CDR3 comprises 15 residues. Germline V gene data show CDR1 as KGHSH and CDR2 as LQKENI. V was shortened by 6 bases and J by 2 bases, with 17 bases between the two germline ends. CDR3 in DNA: TGTGCCAGCTCCTCGGGGCAGGCCCGACCCTACGAGCAGTACTTC. Encoded protein: CASSSGQARPYEQYF.

This clonotype was counted a few times. The chain is built from TRBV7-9 and TRBJ2-1; TRBD2 matches 8 bases. The CDR3 contains 15 residues. Germline V CDR1 and CDR2: SEHNR, FQNEAQ (reference sequence). The V gene end was trimmed by 5 bases and the J gene end by 4 bases; junction bases not matched to a gene: 7. The CDR3: CASSAGTRGYNEQFF. Here the CDR3 DNA reads TGTGCCAGCAGCGCGGGGACTAGAGGTTACAATGAGCAGTTCTTC.

CDR3 protein: CASSSSAGEVREQYF. The CDR3 region has the DNA TGCGCCAGCAGCTCGTCGGCAGGTGAAGTGAGGGAGCAGTACTTC. The genes are TRBV5-1 and TRBJ2-7; D is unresolved. Germline loops: CDR1 SGHRS, CDR2 YFSETQ. The CDR3 is 15 residues long. Trimming cost V 3 bases and J 7 bases, with 20 bases left between them.

In this sample, this clonotype turned up once. One end of the junction does not line up with germline, which may come from a read error. The CDR3: CASSQVADRNTGGLFF. Here the CDR3 DNA reads TGTGCCAGCAGCCAGGTCGCGGACAGGAACACCGGGGGGCTGTTTTTT. The chain joins TRBV7-9 to TRBJ2-2; perhaps TRBD1 as D (7 bases). Germline loops: CDR1 SEHNR, CDR2 FQNEAQ (reference sequence). The CDR3 is 16 residues long.

The chain combines TRBV18 with TRBJ1-1; 12 nucleotides match TRBD1. The ends lost 4 bases at V and 2 bases at J; junction bases unmatched: 2. Germline V gene sequence: CDR1 KGHSH, CDR2 LQKENI. The CDR3 totals 15 residues. In DNA form, the CDR3 reads TGTGCCAGCTCACTCGGGACAGGGGGCAACACTGAAGCTTTCTTT. Protein sequence: CASSLGTGGNTEAFF.

V usage is TRBV3-1 and J usage is TRBJ2-7; D may be TRBD2 (5 bases). Trimming removed 2 bases at V and 4 bases at J, with 9 bases between. CDR3 length equals 13 residues. Germline V gives CDR1 LGHDT, CDR2 YNNKEL (reference sequence). The CDR3 is CASSQYRRYEQYF. The CDR3 coding sequence is TGTGCCAGCAGCCAATATAGGAGGTACGAGCAGTACTTC.

This clonotype has at least ten counts. This sequence joins TRBV20-1 and TRBJ1-2, with D maybe TRBD1 (5 bases). The ends were cut back, 5 bases at V and 2 bases at J, with 15 bases in the middle. Germline V lookup: CDR1 DFQATT, CDR2 SNEGSKA (reference sequence). The CDR3 contains 14 residues. This CDR3 is CSASSGLTNYGYTF. DNA for the CDR3: TGCAGTGCTTCTTCGGGACTTACCAACTATGGCTACACCTTC.

This clonotype was seen a handful of times. The chain recombines TRBV5-1 with TRBJ2-7; D is undetermined. In germline, CDR1 is SGHRS, CDR2 YFSETQ. CDR3 length: 14 residues. Trimming removed 4 bases from V and 0 bases from J, with 11 bases in between. CDR3 amino acids: CASSPRTDSYEQYF. CDR3 in DNA: TGCGCCAGCAGCCCCCGGACCGACTCCTACGAGCAGTACTTC.

This clonotype was seen a few times. This chain links TRBV5-1 with TRBJ2-2; unclear D gene. The CDR3 consists of 12 residues. CDR1 and CDR2 (germline): SGHRS, YFSETQ. V lost 6 bases and J 1 base, leaving 4 bases between the germline ends. The CDR3 region has the DNA TGCGCCAGCAAAGGGAACACCGGGGAGCTGTTTTTT. Encoded protein: CASKGNTGELFF.

This clonotype was counted only a few times. The rearrangement uses TRBV9 and TRBJ2-5; TRBD2 matches 10 bases. V lost 4 bases and J lost 1; bases outside the gene matches: 7. This CDR3 spans 16 amino acids. The germline V gene has CDR1 SGDLS and CDR2 YYNGEE. CDR3 loop: CASSPGLASAQETQYF. The DNA for the CDR3 is TGTGCCAGCAGCCCGGGACTAGCGTCGGCCCAAGAGACCCAGTACTTC.

DNA of the CDR3: TGTGCCAGCATCGGCCGGAGCTCCTACAATGAGCAGTTCTTC. It is translated as CASIGRSSYNEQFF. J is TRBJ2-1 and V is TRBV6-1; D is unclear. Germline lookup yields CDR1 MNHNS and CDR2 SASEGT. V was trimmed by 7 bases and J by 0 bases, leaving 10 bases between them. The CDR3 spans 14 residues.

On this clonotype itself: It may be a read error: a sequence one base away is much more abundant. The genes are TRBV20-1 and TRBJ2-5, with TRBD2 matching over 12 bases. This CDR3 has 17 residues. The germline V gene has CDR1 DFQATT and CDR2 SNEGSKA (reference sequence). CDR3 DNA: TGCTGTGCTAGAGCTTCCGGGACTAGCGGGCTCCAAGAGACCCAGTACTTC. This encodes CCARASGTSGLQETQYF.